The next 20 T cell receptor beta chains were all read from a single sample in a study of T cells in Graves' hyperthyroidism and ophthalmopathy. Amplification of TCR beta CDR3 regions used RNA as the template. HTBI primers were employed in a first-round RT-PCR of the TCR CDR3. TCRdb itself ran the multiplex PCR reads through MiXCR, one entry per CDR3 protein. This table holds some 740,000 distinct CDR3 sequences, around 15% found once. Source material: blood. The receptors were sampled from a woman between 18 and 29 years old with Graves' hyperthyroidism.

This clonotype was seen repeatedly, ten times or more. The J gene is TRBJ1-1, the V gene TRBV18; no reliable D call. CDR3 size: 12 residues. The V and J ends lost 1 base and 7 bases respectively, with 7 bases between them. The germline gives CDR1 KGHSH, CDR2 LQKENI. For the CDR3, the DNA is TGTGCCAGCTCACCACTCGATAGTGAAGCTTTCTTT. Its protein product is CASSPLDSEAFF.

The chain has TRBV20-1 and TRBJ1-1; TRBD1 matches 9 bases. CDR3 length: 16 residues. In germline, CDR1 is DFQATT, CDR2 SNEGSKA (reference sequence). The J segment lost 5 bases and the V segment lost 6 bases, leaving 16 bases of the junction unmatched. The CDR3 protein is CSATGTGNHFGTEAFF. CDR3 coding DNA: TGCAGTGCAACCGGGACAGGGAATCATTTTGGTACTGAAGCTTTCTTT.

This sequence joins TRBV29-1 and TRBJ2-3; D is unresolved. Germline CDR1 and CDR2: SQVTM and ANQGSEA. The V end lost 1 base, the J end lost 6 bases, and 8 bases lay between the germline ends. CDR3 length equals 12 residues. DNA for the CDR3: TGCAGCGTTGAAGGAGATGAGGATACGCAGTATTTT. Translated, it gives CSVEGDEDTQYF.

This clonotype has ten or more counts. This CDR3 reads CASSVRDRGITDTQYF. The CDR3 DNA reads as TGTGCCAGCAGCGTACGGGACAGGGGTATTACAGATACGCAGTATTTT. The J gene is TRBJ2-3, the V gene TRBV13; 10 nucleotides align to TRBD1. CDR1 and CDR2 (germline): PRHDT, FYEKMQ (reference sequence). V was clipped by 5 bases and J by 3 bases; unmatched bases: 8. The CDR3 length is 16 residues.

The rearrangement joins TRBV5-1 to TRBJ1-2, with D uncertain. With 0 bases removed from V and 1 base from J, the gap between germline ends came to 10 bases. The CDR3 runs to 15 residues. CDR1 is SGHRS and CDR2 is YFSETQ in the germline V gene. The CDR3 here is CASSLVVGYNYGYTF. As DNA, the CDR3 is TGCGCCAGCAGCTTGGTTGTAGGCTATAACTATGGCTACACCTTC.

The chain combines TRBV7-2 with TRBJ2-3; TRBD2 agrees at 7 bases. V lost 2 bases and J lost 5; bases outside the gene matches: 19. The germline gives CDR1 SGHTA, CDR2 FQGNSA. The CDR3 is 19 residues long. This CDR3 reads CASSLFLESTRREEDTQYF. In DNA, the CDR3 is TGTGCCAGCAGCTTATTCTTAGAGTCGACTCGCCGGGAGGAAGATACGCAGTATTTT.

In its sample, this clonotype was seen many times. The rearrangement uses TRBV3-1 and TRBJ2-7, with D possibly matching TRBD1 (6 bases). CDR3 length: 14 amino acids. Germline CDR1 is LGHDT and CDR2 is YNNKEL (reference sequence). Trimming took off 1 base at V and 1 base at J, with 8 bases between the two ends. The CDR3 nucleotides read TGTGCCAGCAGCCAAGTACAGGGTTCCTACGAGCAGTACTTC. It codes for CASSQVQGSYEQYF.

This clonotype showed up many times. This CDR3 reads CASRSAGTGSEKLFF. Here the CDR3 DNA reads TGTGCCAGCAGATCAGCCGGGACAGGGAGCGAAAAACTGTTTTTT. The chain carries TRBV2 and TRBJ1-4, with 9 bases lining up with TRBD1. V lost 6 bases and J lost 8; bases outside the gene matches: 10. CDR3 length: 15 residues. Looked up from germline, CDR1 is SNHLY and CDR2 is FYNNEI.

This chain joins TRBV6-2 or TRBV6-3 and TRBJ1-1; TRBD1 matches 8 bases. Trimming cost V 10 bases and J 1 base; bases outside gene matches: 2. Per the germline V gene, CDR1 is MNHEY and CDR2 is SVGEGT. This CDR3 contains 12 residues. DNA for the CDR3: TGTGCCACCAGGGGGCCGAACACTGAAGCTTTCTTT. Translation gives CATRGPNTEAFF.

The J gene is TRBJ2-1, the V gene TRBV20-1; D is uncertain. The length of the CDR3 is 17 residues. Trimming took 1 base from V and 0 from J, leaving 16 bases between them. Germline-derived CDR1 and CDR2 are DFQATT and SNEGSKA (reference sequence). The chain's CDR3 is CSARAQLYSTSYNEQFF. CDR3 bases: TGCAGTGCTAGAGCTCAGCTTTACTCAACCTCCTACAATGAGCAGTTCTTC.

This clonotype was observed many times. The chain combines TRBV6-2 or TRBV6-3 with TRBJ2-1, with TRBD2 matching over 13 bases. Germline CDR1 MNHEY, CDR2 SVGEGT. With 8 bases clipped from V and 4 bases from J, the junction kept 2 bases outside the gene matches. This CDR3 has 14 residues. CDR3 sequence reads: CASRTSGRYNEQFF. In DNA form, the CDR3 reads TGTGCCAGCCGGACTAGCGGGAGATACAATGAGCAGTTCTTC.

There are many counts of this clonotype. The V call is TRBV28, the J call TRBJ2-7; 8 bases map to TRBD1. Germline values: CDR1 MDHEN, CDR2 SYDVKM. V shed 4 bases, J shed 3 bases, and the junction held 8 bases outside the gene matches. The CDR3 is 15 residues long. CDR3 loop: CASSYNPGGVYEQYF. The CDR3, as DNA: TGTGCCAGCAGTTACAACCCAGGGGGCGTCTACGAGCAGTACTTC.

This chain connects TRBV7-8 to TRBJ2-7; 11 nucleotides match TRBD2. Germline assignment: CDR1 SGHVS and CDR2 FQNEAQ. CDR3 size: 15 residues. V lost 5 bases, J lost 4 bases, and 7 bases stayed unmatched. In DNA, the CDR3 is TGTGCCAGCAGCCCCCGACTAGCGGGAACGTACGAGCAGTACTTC. Its protein product is CASSPRLAGTYEQYF.

CDR3 residues: CASSQDGDLQYF. CDR3 coding DNA: TGCGCCAGCAGCCAAGATGGGGACCTGCAGTACTTC. V is TRBV4-1 and J is TRBJ2-7; the D call may be TRBD1 or TRBD2 (5 bases each). The V end was cut by 0 bases, the J end by 9 bases, with 9 bases between. The CDR3 consists of 12 residues. Germline loops: CDR1 MGHRA, CDR2 YSYEKL.

The V call is TRBV5-1, the J call TRBJ2-1; D possibly corresponds to TRBD1 (6 bases). Germline assignment: CDR1 SGHRS and CDR2 YFSETQ. Trimming cost V 4 bases and J 6 bases, with 14 bases left between them. This CDR3 comprises 14 residues. DNA of the CDR3: TGCGCCAGCAGCCCACAGGGACGAAGCAATGAGCAGTTCTTC. This codes for CASSPQGRSNEQFF.

This clonotype was counted at least ten times. The CDR3 protein is CASSSHRDAPSQETQYF. The DNA of the CDR3 is TGTGCCAGCAGTAGCCACCGGGACGCTCCCTCCCAAGAGACCCAGTACTTC. V is TRBV28 and J is TRBJ2-5; either TRBD1 or TRBD2 may supply D (5 bases each). This CDR3 comprises 17 residues. Per germline, CDR1 MDHEN and CDR2 SYDVKM. V gave up 5 bases and J gave up 1 base, with 20 bases separating them.

The table lists this clonotype with a few counts. This chain connects TRBV15 to TRBJ2-7; TRBD2 aligns across 7 bases. Trimming at V came to 6 bases and at J to 0 bases, leaving 14 bases not matched to a gene. Germline lookup yields CDR1 LNHNV and CDR2 YYDKDF (reference sequence). This CDR3 spans 17 amino acids. Here the CDR3 DNA reads TGTGCCACCAGGGCGGGGGACTACTCCTCCACCTCCTACGAGCAGTACTTC. Protein: CATRAGDYSSTSYEQYF.

This clonotype was recorded many times. The chain couples TRBV29-1 to TRBJ1-1; 7 nucleotides match TRBD1. The CDR3 contains 11 residues. CDR1 and CDR2 from the germline V gene are SQVTM and ANQGSEA. The junction had 5 bases not matched to a gene; V was cut back by 7 bases and J by 6 bases. This chain's CDR3 is CSARQGAEAFF. The DNA for the CDR3 is TGCAGCGCTCGACAGGGAGCTGAAGCTTTCTTT.

The table lists this clonotype with many counts. This chain links TRBV30 with TRBJ1-1; D perhaps matches TRBD1 (5 bases). Germline V gives CDR1 GTSNPN, CDR2 SVGIG (reference sequence). V was pared by 0 bases and J by 10 bases, with 21 bases between. The CDR3 contains 15 residues. DNA for the CDR3: TGTGCCTGGAGTGTATTTGCTGGTTCCGGGACGGGAGCTTTCTTT. It codes for CAWSVFAGSGTGAFF.

This clonotype was counted many times. The rearrangement joins TRBV11-2 to TRBJ2-7; D remains unclear. Germline values: CDR1 SGHAT, CDR2 FQNNGV. The V end lost 4 bases, the J end lost 0 bases, and 7 bases lay between the germline ends. The CDR3 runs to 13 residues. The CDR3, as DNA: TGTGCCAGCAGCTCCCCACTCTCCTACGAGCAGTACTTC. Its protein product is CASSSPLSYEQYF.